This record looks at one T cell receptor beta chain sequence and its context. This sample is part of a study of blood T cell repertoires in COVID-19. Background on the study: Sites in the United States, Italy and Spain provided acute and convalescent COVID-19 samples. T cells, B-cell-depleted T cells, or PBMCs supplied cDNA or gDNA.

Original data processing: Cell counts per sample came from amplifying reference gene primers. The method was immunoSEQ multiplex PCR; TCRdb's version includes in-frame clones alone and lacks a portion of them. D and trimming come from the DNA, and the V and J calls and clone size come from that table. The data show over 120,000 clones, with just under 80% seen just once and less than 2% held by the top ten. Trimming cost V 5 bases and J 5 bases, with 16 bases left between them. This CDR3 has 15 amino acids. Germline CDR1 SGHTA, CDR2 FQGNSA. Sequenced sample: peripheral blood. The receptor was isolated from an older woman with acute or convalescent COVID-19. The chain recombines TRBV7-2 with TRBJ2-1; D may be TRBD2 (6 bases). CDR3 coding DNA: TGTGCCAGCAGCCCCGTCGCGAGGGAGGACAATGAGCAGTTCTTC. Translating it yields CASSPVAREDNEQFF.